The clone carrying this TCR beta chain was observed at least ten times. What it recognizes is unknown. Germline V gene lookup returns CDR1 MGHRA and CDR2 YSYEKL. The germline V and J ends were trimmed by 6 bases and 6 bases, with 18 bases remaining between them. The CDR3 runs 14 residues. These data belong to a study of T cells after yellow fever vaccination. Overall study results and limits: Compared with primary, the secondary response was weaker and peaked at day 5, not 15. Primary-vaccination clones mostly resurfaced post-booster (about 95% CD4, 75% to 90% CD8).

TCRdb re-analysed the 5' RACE reads in MiXCR, keeping a single row per CDR3 protein. The table shows 250,000 or so distinct CDR3 sequences, with roughly 3.7% occurring only once. The source of this sequence is a man between 18 and 29 years old who received the YFV17D yellow fever vaccine. Sample: PBMCs, taken 15 days after the yellow fever booster vaccination. The V and J genes are TRBV4-1 and TRBJ2-7; D gene ambiguous. The CDR3 region has the DNA TGCGCCAGCAGTTCTAACACTGGATTGGTCGAGCAGTACTTC. It codes for CASSSNTGLVEQYF.